This T cell receptor beta chain appears in the sequencing data of a study of CD8 T cells in Susac syndrome. Broader study findings: The study admitted that it had a relatively small number of individuals in its TCR sequencing and HLA analysis.

In regard to this clonotype: Its specificity is not known.

An amount of RNA that ranged from 0.5 to 1 ug was reverse transcribed with random hexamers. The authors amplified TCR beta CDR3 across 54 Vbeta and 13 Jbeta using immunoSEQ multiplex PCR. In TCRdb, the immunoSEQ multiplex PCR reads were re-called with MiXCR into one record per CDR3 protein. The sample has more than 75,000 distinct CDR3 sequences, about 93% seen once. The germline V gene encodes CDR1 KGHSH and CDR2 LQKENI. V was cut by 4 bases and J by 4 bases, with 10 bases left in between. The CDR3 contains 13 residues. This receptor was taken from a human donor in good health. Sequences were obtained from CD8+ T cells from PBMCs. This chain joins TRBV18 and TRBJ1-1; D not resolved. CDR3 sequence: CASSLGPGTEAFF. DNA for the CDR3: TGTGCCAGCTCACTAGGCCCCGGCACTGAAGCTTTCTTT.